One and the same sample provided the 13 T cell receptor beta chains below, sequenced in a study of T cells in tuberculosis. The table came from immunoSEQ multiplex PCR; TCRdb's copy has only in-frame clones and leaves some out. The profile covers about 10,000 clones, with 90% to 95% appearing a single time and 13% taken by the ten largest. Sequencing was done on a sample of PBMCs. All receptors come from an adult with tuberculosis.

This rearrangement joins TRBV11-2 to TRBJ2-7; TRBD1 aligns across 10 bases. Germline V gives CDR1 SGHAT, CDR2 FQNNGV. Losses at the gene ends were 1 base for V and 6 bases for J; bases not matched to a gene: 0. The CDR3 has 13 residues. The CDR3 here is CASSLGTGGEQYF. The CDR3 DNA is TGTGCCAGCAGCTTAGGGACAGGGGGCGAGCAGTACTTC.

This chain links TRBV5-1 with TRBJ1-1, with D maybe TRBD1 (6 bases). Germline V gene sequence: CDR1 SGHRS, CDR2 YFSETQ. The CDR3 spans 13 residues. V lost 0 bases to trimming and J lost 4 bases, with 7 bases between them. The CDR3 reads CASSLGGGTEAFF. For the CDR3, the DNA is TGCGCCAGCAGCTTGGGAGGGGGCACTGAAGCTTTCTTT.

This CDR3 reads CASSPGGAGELFF. CDR3 bases: TGTGCCAGCAGCCCAGGGGGTGCCGGGGAGCTGTTTTTT. The chain couples TRBV7-6 to TRBJ2-2; 7 bases align to TRBD1. The CDR3 extends over 13 amino acids. The V and J ends lost 5 bases and 6 bases, in that order; junction bases with no gene match: 3. CDR1 and CDR2 (germline): SGHVS, FNYEAQ.

The chain combines TRBV27 with TRBJ2-7; possibly TRBD2 for D (5 bases). The V gene lost 4 bases and the J gene lost 3 bases, with 16 bases spanning the gap. CDR3 size: 15 residues. Looked up from germline, CDR1 is MNHEY and CDR2 is SMNVEV (reference sequence). The CDR3 coding sequence is TGTGCCAGCAGTTCCGCGGGCGTATCCTACTACGAGCAGTACTTC. Residues: CASSSAGVSYYEQYF.

The J gene is TRBJ1-2, the V gene TRBV27; 9 bases map to TRBD1. The J segment lost 7 bases and the V segment lost 4 bases, leaving 19 bases of the junction unmatched. CDR3 length equals 18 residues. Germline V gives CDR1 MNHEY, CDR2 SMNVEV (reference sequence). The DNA of the CDR3 is TGTGCCAGCAGTTCCGCAGCCGGGACAGGGTACTTTTCCGGTGGCTACACCTTC. Its translation: CASSSAAGTGYFSGGYTF.

The rearrangement uses TRBV6-1 and TRBJ2-1; 9 nucleotides align to TRBD2. V lost 2 bases and J lost 3; bases outside the gene matches: 5. The germline V gene has CDR1 MNHNS and CDR2 SASEGT. This CDR3 comprises 16 residues. The CDR3 sequence: CASSESGTSYYNEQFF. The CDR3 DNA is TGTGCCAGCAGTGAATCCGGGACTAGCTACTACAATGAGCAGTTCTTC.

This chain joins TRBV6-6 and TRBJ1-1; TRBD1 matches 8 bases. From germline, CDR1 is MNHNY and CDR2 SVGAGI (reference sequence). V lost 4 bases and J lost 1; bases outside the gene matches: 2. This CDR3 is built from 14 residues. CDR3 sequence reads: CASSLTGANTEAFF. The CDR3 nucleotides read TGTGCCAGCAGTTTGACAGGGGCGAACACTGAAGCTTTCTTT.

This chain joins TRBV27 and TRBJ2-1, with TRBD2 matching over 11 bases. The V gene's germline CDR1 is MNHEY and CDR2 SMNVEV (reference sequence). V was pared by 6 bases and J by 7 bases, with 5 bases of the junction left unmatched. The CDR3 is made up of 14 amino acids. The CDR3 region is CASRTGTSGNEQFF. The CDR3 coding sequence is TGTGCCAGCAGGACTGGGACTAGCGGTAATGAGCAGTTCTTC.

The rearrangement uses TRBV9 and TRBJ2-7; 7 bases match TRBD2. The CDR3 sequence is 13 residues long. CDR1 and CDR2 (germline): SGDLS, YYNGEE. J lost 5 bases, V lost 2 bases, and 4 bases had no gene match. CDR3 sequence (DNA): TGTGCCAGCAGCGTCGGGGGGTCCGACGAGCAGTACTTC. Translating gives CASSVGGSDEQYF.

This clone showed up just once. V usage is TRBV4-1 and J usage is TRBJ2-3, with 8 bases that match TRBD2. This CDR3 region has 16 residues. J lost 6 bases, V lost 8 bases, and 16 bases had no gene match. Germline V gives CDR1 MGHRA, CDR2 YSYEKL. The CDR3 region has the DNA TGCGCCAGCTTTCAAGGGGCGGGGGGTTTCGGGGATACGCAGTATTTT. Protein product: CASFQGAGGFGDTQYF.

The genes are TRBV7-9 and TRBJ2-3; D gene ambiguous. Per germline, CDR1 SEHNR and CDR2 FQNEAQ (reference sequence). Between the trimmed V and J ends, which lost 2 bases and 4 bases, there was a span of 4 bases. The CDR3 length is 12 residues. CDR3 loop: CASSLQADTQYF. In DNA form, the CDR3 reads TGTGCCAGCAGCTTACAGGCAGATACGCAGTATTTT.

This chain joins TRBV7-3 and TRBJ2-3; D is undetermined. CDR3 size: 16 residues. Per germline, CDR1 SGHTA and CDR2 FQGTGA. The V end lost 4 bases, the J end lost 0 bases, and 14 bases lay between the germline ends. The DNA for the CDR3 is TGTGCCAGCAGCTCATTAGCCTCGGTTAGCACAGATACGCAGTATTTT. Translated: CASSSLASVSTDTQYF. The full variable domain, completed using reference TRBV7-3 and TRBJ2-3, is GAGVSQTPSNKVTEKGKYVELRCDPISGHTALYWYRQSLGQGPEFLIYFQGTGAADDSGLPNDRFFAVRPEGSVSTLKIQRTERGDSAVYLCASSSLASVSTDTQYFGPGTRLTVL.

The chain is built from TRBV5-1 and TRBJ2-1, with 7 bases that match TRBD2. The trim removed 0 bases at V and 7 bases at J, leaving 7 bases unmatched. Germline V gene sequence: CDR1 SGHRS, CDR2 YFSETQ. This CDR3 region has 15 residues. The chain's CDR3 is CASSLGGAGGNEQFF. CDR3 DNA: TGCGCCAGCAGCTTGGGAGGGGCCGGGGGGAATGAGCAGTTCTTC.